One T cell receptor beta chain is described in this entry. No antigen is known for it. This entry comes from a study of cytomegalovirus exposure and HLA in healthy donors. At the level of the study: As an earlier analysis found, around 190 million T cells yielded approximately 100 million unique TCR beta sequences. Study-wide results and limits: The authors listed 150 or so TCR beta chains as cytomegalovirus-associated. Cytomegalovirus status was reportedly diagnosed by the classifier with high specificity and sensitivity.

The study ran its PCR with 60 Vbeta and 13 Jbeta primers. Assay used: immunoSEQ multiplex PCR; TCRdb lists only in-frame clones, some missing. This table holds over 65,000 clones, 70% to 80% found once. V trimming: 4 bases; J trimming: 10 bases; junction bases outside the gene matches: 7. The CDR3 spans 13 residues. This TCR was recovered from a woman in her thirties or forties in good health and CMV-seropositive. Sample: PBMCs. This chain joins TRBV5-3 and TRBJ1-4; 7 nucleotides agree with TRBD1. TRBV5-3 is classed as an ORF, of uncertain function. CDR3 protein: CARSRQGRRKLFF. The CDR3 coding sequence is TGTGCCAGAAGCCGACAGGGAAGGAGAAAACTGTTTTTT.